This is a list of T cell receptor beta chains from one sample in a study of blood T cell repertoires in COVID-19. Using immunoSEQ multiplex PCR, the repertoire was profiled, and TCRdb retains in-frame clones only, with some absent. Among over 130,000 clones listed, around nine tenths were seen once. Sequenced: peripheral blood. The receptors were sampled from a man in his fifties or sixties with active or convalescent COVID-19. Each CDR3 is given with its conserved first and last residue. A D gene is named only where the DNA matches it firmly. Size is stated for part of the rows, as once, few or many counts, or as a class when the clone is expanded.

cdr3_aa	cdr3_nt	v_call	j_call	d_call	clone_size
CASSEGRSGPRTGELFF	TGTGCCAGCAGTGAGGGGCGTAGCGGCCCTCGGACCGGGGAGCTGTTTTTT	TRBV25-1	TRBJ2-2	.	.
CASSPGGNTEAFF	TGTGCCAGCAGTCCGGGGGGGAACACTGAAGCTTTCTTT	TRBV7-2	TRBJ1-1	.	once
CASSFTQGGTGELFF	TGCGCCAGCAGCTTTACGCAGGGGGGCACCGGGGAGCTGTTTTTT	TRBV5-1	TRBJ2-2	.	.
CASSQLLAGGSYNEQFF	TGCGCCAGCAGCCAGTTACTAGCGGGAGGCTCCTACAATGAGCAGTTCTTC	TRBV4-1	TRBJ2-1	TRBD2	.
CASSLVSETQYF	TGTGCCAGCAGCTTAGTATCAGAGACCCAGTACTTC	TRBV11-2	TRBJ2-5	.	once
CASSERRQGQPTDTQYF	TGTGCCAGCAGTGAAAGGAGGCAGGGACAACCCACAGATACGCAGTATTTT	TRBV6-1	TRBJ2-3	.	.
CASSKGEAGANVLTF	TGCGCCAGCAGCAAAGGGGAGGCTGGGGCCAACGTCCTGACTTTC	TRBV4-3	TRBJ2-6	.	few
CASSSPGTGANVLTF	TGCGCCAGCAGCAGCCCTGGTACCGGGGCCAACGTCCTGACTTTC	TRBV5-1	TRBJ2-6	.	once
CAISPGLAGGAGELFF	TGTGCCATCAGCCCCGGACTAGCGGGAGGAGCCGGGGAGCTGTTTTTT	TRBV10-3	TRBJ2-2	TRBD2	.
CASSAGTGVNYGYTF	TGTGCCAGCAGCGCAGGGACAGGAGTTAACTATGGCTACACCTTC	TRBV9	TRBJ1-2	TRBD1	.
CASSLYLVGGTDTQYF	TGTGCCAGCAGCCTTTACCTAGTGGGAGGCACAGATACGCAGTATTTT	TRBV3-1/TRBV3-2	TRBJ2-3	.	.
CASSSDISYEQYF	TGCGCCAGCAGCTCGGACATCTCCTACGAGCAGTACTTC	TRBV5-1	TRBJ2-7	.	many
CASTPAGRVNTEAFF	TGTGCCAGCACCCCCGCAGGGAGGGTGAACACTGAAGCTTTCTTT	TRBV28	TRBJ1-1	.	.
CATSDSYRGQGDTQYF	TGTGCCACCAGTGACTCTTACAGGGGGCAAGGAGATACGCAGTATTTT	TRBV24-1	TRBJ2-3	TRBD1	once
CASSATGFGETQYF	TGCGCCAGCAGCGCGACAGGGTTCGGGGAGACCCAGTACTTC	TRBV5-1	TRBJ2-5	TRBD1	.